The source of this T cell receptor (beta chain) is a study of blood T cell repertoires in COVID-19. Study background: Sources were T cells, B-cell-depleted T cells, or PBMCs; the material itself was cDNA or gDNA.

Profiling relied on immunoSEQ multiplex PCR, and the TCRdb table lists in-frame clones only, not all of them. This repertoire shows some 160,000 clones, around four fifths found once; its top ten account for approximately 8.4%. Participants spanned ages roughly 18 to 90 years and resided in 20 to 30 US areas. Sequenced sample: PBMCs or T cells enriched from blood (not recorded which). This TCR derives from a woman aged 50 to 60 who had recovered from COVID-19.

The CDR3 reads CASSLYVEQFF. The CDR3 DNA reads TGCGCCAGCAGCTTGTATGTTGAGCAGTTCTTC. V usage is TRBV5-1 and J usage is TRBJ2-1, with D uncertain. Germline V gene lookup returns CDR1 SGHRS and CDR2 YFSETQ. V lost 1 base and J lost 9, with 5 bases in between. The CDR3 is 11 residues long. Drawing the rest from reference TRBV5-1 and TRBJ2-1, the complete variable domain is KAGVTQTPRYLIKTRGQQVTLSCSPISGHRSVSWYQQTPGQGLQFLFEYFSETQRNKGNFPGRFSGRQFSNSRSEMNVSTLELGDSALYLCASSLYVEQFFGPGTRLTVL.